This note documents a single TCR beta chain sequence. As processed by the authors: How many nucleated cells were present was estimated from reference gene primer amplification. Libraries were prepared by immunoSEQ multiplex PCR; TCRdb keeps only in-frame clonotypes and omits some of them. That table gives V, J and clone size, and the DNA gave D and trimming. Of some 170,000 clones in the sample, around 85% were seen once. The source of the sample is a study of blood T cell repertoires in COVID-19. V lost 4 bases, J lost 2 bases, and 1 base stayed unmatched. The CDR3 consists of 13 residues. Germline assignment: CDR1 SGDLS and CDR2 YYNGEE.

This clonotype was obtained from a man aged 55 to 69 with active or convalescent COVID-19. The chain combines TRBV9 with TRBJ1-2; TRBD1 aligns across 8 bases. Sequencing was performed on peripheral blood. DNA for the CDR3: TGTGCCAGCAGCAGGGACAGGAACTATGGCTACACCTTC. It codes for CASSRDRNYGYTF.